These T cell receptor beta chains were read from a single sample in a study of control samples from healthy donors and cancer patients. This table comes from immunoSEQ multiplex PCR, and its TCRdb copy is limited to in-frame clones, with some not included. The profile shows about 130,000 clones, over 75% of them singletons. Sequencing used blood. The receptor set was obtained from a man aged 18 to 29 in good health. The CDR3 runs from the conserved cysteine through the conserved F or W. D genes are given only for firm matches. Some rows have no size entry. The others give once, few or many, or a class for an expanded clone.

TRBJ1-1,NA,NA,TRBV6-5,TGTGCCAGCAGGGACTCTGACAGCACTGAAGCTTTCTTT,CASRDSDSTEAFF
TRBJ2-3,NA,TRBD2,TRBV5-1,TGCGCCAGCAGCGTGGGACTAGCGGAGAGCACAGATACGCAGTATTTT,CASSVGLAESTDTQYF
TRBJ2-7,NA,NA,TRBV7-8,TGTGCCAGCAGCGCATTACAGGGAAGACAGTACTTC,CASSALQGRQYF
TRBJ2-7,NA,NA,TRBV12-3/TRBV12-4,TGTGCCAGCAGTTTATCCAGGGGTGGCGAGCAGTACTTC,CASSLSRGGEQYF
TRBJ2-1,NA,TRBD2,TRBV10-3,TGTGCCATCAGTGAATCTAGATACGCGGGAGGGCCAGATGAGCAGTTCTTC,CAISESRYAGGPDEQFF
TRBJ2-3,NA,TRBD2,TRBV30,TGTGCCTGGAGTCAACCGGGACTAGCGGGTTTCACAGATACGCAGTATTTT,CAWSQPGLAGFTDTQYF
TRBJ1-5,NA,TRBD1,TRBV27,TGTGCCAGCAGGCGGGGACAGTATAGCAATCAGCCCCAGCATTTT,CASRRGQYSNQPQHF
TRBJ1-1,NA,NA,TRBV4-1,TGCGCCAGCAGCCGACCAAGACAGGCAGGGGAACGTCCTGAAGCTTTCTTT,CASSRPRQAGERPEAFF
TRBJ1-2,NA,NA,TRBV20-1,TGCAGTGCTAGTGCCACAGGCGAGGACTATGGCTACACCTTC,CSASATGEDYGYTF
TRBJ1-1,NA,NA,TRBV28,TGTGCCAGCAGTTTCGAGGGGAATGAAGCTTTCTTT,CASSFEGNEAFF
TRBJ1-2,NA,NA,TRBV6-1,TGTGCCAGCAGTGACACAAGGGTCGGCTACACCTTC,CASSDTRVGYTF
TRBJ1-1,NA,NA,TRBV30,TGTGCCTGGGGGAGCTTCAACACTGAAGCTTTCTTT,CAWGSFNTEAFF
TRBJ2-5,NA,NA,TRBV30,TGTGCCTGGAGTGAGGGGTTGGAGACCCAGTACTTC,CAWSEGLETQYF
TRBJ1-3,once,NA,TRBV3-1/TRBV3-2,TGTGCCAGCAGCCAAGATGTATCTGACTCTGGAAACACCATATATTTT,CASSQDVSDSGNTIYF
TRBJ1-1,NA,NA,TRBV19,TGTGCCAGTAGTATAGCCGGGACTAACGCTGAAGCTTTCTTT,CASSIAGTNAEAFF
TRBJ2-7,NA,NA,TRBV4-3,TGCGCCAGCAGCCTTAGGGTAGGGCCCTCCTACGAGCAGTACTTC,CASSLRVGPSYEQYF
TRBJ2-5,NA,NA,TRBV7-2,TGTGCCAGCAGCTTACAGGGCCCCCAGGACCAGTACTTC,CASSLQGPQDQYF
TRBJ1-1,NA,TRBD1,TRBV20-1,TGCAGCCGACAGGGGGCGATTGAAGCTTTCTTT,CSRQGAIEAFF
TRBJ2-5,NA,TRBD2,TRBV7-2,TGTGCCAGCAGCCTTACCCCCGGGACTAGATTCGGGACCCAGTACTTC,CASSLTPGTRFGTQYF
TRBJ2-7,once,NA,TRBV18,TGTGCCAGCTCACCAGGGGGGACCTACGAGCAGTACTTC,CASSPGGTYEQYF
TRBJ2-5,NA,TRBD1,TRBV28,TGTGCCAGCAGTTTCCGGGACAGGGGGGGCCAAGAGACCCAGTACTTC,CASSFRDRGGQETQYF
TRBJ1-2,NA,NA,TRBV6-4,TGTGCCAGCAGTCCGGACAGAAACTATGGCTACACCTTC,CASSPDRNYGYTF
TRBJ1-6,NA,NA,TRBV2,TGTGCCAGCAGTGGGATAGGGGCAGAGTCACCCCTCCACTTT,CASSGIGAESPLHF
TRBJ1-1,NA,NA,TRBV30,TGTGCCTGGAGTGACTTGGGGCTTTTT,CAWSDLGLF
TRBJ2-3,NA,TRBD2,TRBV7-9,TGTGCCAGCAGCTTCTCTAGGACTAGCGGCACAGATACGCAGTATTTT,CASSFSRTSGTDTQYF
TRBJ1-1,few,NA,TRBV29-1,TGCAGCGTCGAGAGGGGTACAGCTTTCTTT,CSVERGTAFF
TRBJ2-7,NA,NA,TRBV9,TGTGCCAGCAGCGTAGGCGGGCACAGAGACGAGCAGTACTTC,CASSVGGHRDEQYF
TRBJ2-6,NA,NA,TRBV7-2,TGTGCCATCTACGGGGGGCCTGCATCTGGGGCCAACGTCCTGACTTTC,CAIYGGPASGANVLTF
TRBJ1-2,NA,NA,TRBV29-1,TGCAGCACCCGCCAAGGTGGGGATGGGGACTATGGCTACACCTTC,CSTRQGGDGDYGYTF
TRBJ2-2,NA,NA,TRBV14,TGTGCCAGCAGCCAAACCAGGGCCACCGGGGAGCTGTTTTTT,CASSQTRATGELFF
TRBJ1-1,NA,TRBD1,TRBV18,TGTGCCAGCTCACCTACGACAGGGACTAACACTGAAGCTTTCTTT,CASSPTTGTNTEAFF
TRBJ1-6,few,NA,TRBV5-1,TGCGCCAGCCGAATTCTTCAGGGGAATTCACCCCTCCACTTT,CASRILQGNSPLHF
TRBJ1-2,NA,TRBD1,TRBV19,TGTGCCAGTAGTATAGTGTCGGGACAGGGGGCCTATGGCTACACCTTC,CASSIVSGQGAYGYTF
TRBJ2-3,NA,NA,TRBV5-4,TGTGCCAGCAGCTTGGAAGGCCCCACAGATACGCAGTATTTT,CASSLEGPTDTQYF
TRBJ1-2,NA,NA,TRBV28,TGTGCCAGCAGTGGGACCTATGGCTACACCTTC,CASSGTYGYTF
TRBJ2-2,NA,TRBD1,TRBV19,TGTGCCAGTACCAAGGACAGGGCGACCGGGGAGCTGTTTTTT,CASTKDRATGELFF
TRBJ2-7,NA,TRBD2,TRBV7-9,TGTGCCAGCAGCATAGTAGCGGGATTGTCAAACGAGCAGTACTTC,CASSIVAGLSNEQYF
TRBJ2-7,NA,TRBD2,TRBV28,TGTGCCAGCAGTTTAGGAGGGCGGGAGGGCTACCACGAGCAGTACTTC,CASSLGGREGYHEQYF
TRBJ2-2,NA,TRBD2,TRBV5-4,TGTGCCAGCAGCTTGGGACTAGCGGGACATCGCGGGGAGCTGTTTTTT,CASSLGLAGHRGELFF
TRBJ2-1,NA,NA,TRBV24-1,TGTGCCACCAGTGATTCCAAGGGACCCAAGCAGTTCTTC,CATSDSKGPKQFF
TRBJ1-1,NA,NA,TRBV18,TGTGCCAGCTCACCGGCGGGGGGCACTGAAGCTTTCTTT,CASSPAGGTEAFF
TRBJ2-2,few,NA,TRBV30,TGTGCCTGGACCCAGGACTTTTCCGGGGAGCTGTTTTTT,CAWTQDFSGELFF
TRBJ1-1,NA,NA,TRBV15,TGTGCCACCAGCAGTATCTGGGTGAACACTGAAGCTTTCTTT,CATSSIWVNTEAFF
TRBJ1-2,NA,TRBD1,TRBV19,TGTGCCAGTAGCCCCGGGACAGAGTATGGCTACACCTTC,CASSPGTEYGYTF
TRBJ2-1,NA,TRBD2,TRBV27,TGTGCCAGCAAGGGGGGCACTAGCGGCAATGAGCAGTTCTTC,CASKGGTSGNEQFF
TRBJ1-3,NA,TRBD1,TRBV12-5,TGTGCTAGTGGTTCGCAAGGGACAGCCGGAAACACCATATATTTT,CASGSQGTAGNTIYF